This is a list of T cell receptor beta chains from one sample in a study of cytomegalovirus exposure and HLA in healthy donors. Sequencing was performed with immunoSEQ multiplex PCR; in TCRdb, only in-frame clones are kept and a portion is missing. The repertoire holds more than 85,000 clones, around 82% seen once, with more than 3% in the top ten. Sequencing was carried out using PBMCs. The receptors derive from a woman aged 50 to 60 in good health and CMV-seropositive. CDR3s include the opening cysteine and the closing phenylalanine or tryptophan. The D gene is left open where the match is weak. The size entry is marked missing in some rows and otherwise reads once, few, many or a size class.

D	size	J	V	DNA	CDR3
.	.	TRBJ1-2	TRBV2	TGTGCCAGCCCGGAGGGGGGGCAGTATGGCTACACCTTC	CASPEGGQYGYTF
TRBD2	.	TRBJ2-7	TRBV7-8	TGTGCCAGCAGCTTAGCTGCGTCGGGGGGTCCCTACGAGCAGTACTTC	CASSLAASGGPYEQYF
TRBD1	.	TRBJ2-5	TRBV9	TGTGCCAGCAGCGTAGAAGGGCGACAGGGGGAGACCCAGTACTTC	CASSVEGRQGETQYF
.	.	TRBJ1-2	TRBV5-5	TGTGCCAGCAGTACCTACGGGGGGGCCAACTATGGCTACACCTTC	CASSTYGGANYGYTF
.	.	TRBJ2-7	TRBV5-1	TGCGCCAGCAGCTTGCGCCCTGCGGAGGAGCAGTACTTC	CASSLRPAEEQYF
.	.	TRBJ2-5	TRBV9	TGTGCCAGCAGCGTAGGTCGCCTAGGGTCACAGGGAGACGAGACCCAGTACTTC	CASSVGRLGSQGDETQYF
TRBD2	.	TRBJ2-1	TRBV30	TGTGCCTGGAGTGTGGGGCGGGAGAATGAGCAGTTCTTC	CAWSVGRENEQFF
TRBD2	.	TRBJ2-7	TRBV7-3	TGTGCCAGCAGCTTAACGGGACTAGCGGGAGTTAAGGGAGTCTACGAGCAGTACTTC	CASSLTGLAGVKGVYEQYF
TRBD1	few	TRBJ1-2	TRBV27	TGTGCCAGCAGTCTCCGACAGGGCCTCTATGGCTACACCTTC	CASSLRQGLYGYTF
TRBD2	.	TRBJ2-2	TRBV19	TGTGCCGGGGGGAGGGACACCGGGGAGCTGTTTTTT	CAGGRDTGELFF
TRBD2	.	TRBJ2-2	TRBV6-1	TGTGCCAGCAGAAGGCGGGAGAAAGCCGGGGAGCTGTTTTTT	CASRRREKAGELFF
.	.	TRBJ1-2	TRBV2	TGTGCCAGCAGTGAAGCGAAAGGGGTAGTCTATGGCTACACCTTC	CASSEAKGVVYGYTF
.	.	TRBJ1-2	TRBV5-5	TGTGCCAGCAGCTTGGGGCAGGCTGCCTATGGCTACACCTTC	CASSLGQAAYGYTF
TRBD2	few	TRBJ2-1	TRBV5-6	TGTGCCAGCAGCTTGGGTCTAGCGGGGGGGAATGAGCAGTTCTTC	CASSLGLAGGNEQFF
.	.	TRBJ1-1	TRBV6-5	TGTGCCAGCAGCAAACCAAGTCGGGGGGCTGAAGCTTTCTTT	CASSKPSRGAEAFF
TRBD2	few	TRBJ2-3	TRBV10-3	TGTGCCATCGGGGGACTAGCGGGGGGGCTAGTCCCTAGCACAGATACGCAGTATTTT	CAIGGLAGGLVPSTDTQYF
TRBD1	.	TRBJ1-1	TRBV15	TGTGCCACCAGCAGGGACAGGGGATTGAACACTGAAGCTTTCTTT	CATSRDRGLNTEAFF
TRBD1	.	TRBJ1-2	TRBV11-2	TGTGCCAGCAGCTTGACAGGGGGAGCTAACTATGGCTACACCTTC	CASSLTGGANYGYTF
.	.	TRBJ1-1	TRBV7-9	TGTGCCAGCAGTCCCTCAACAGGGTCCAGACCTGAAGCTTTCTTT	CASSPSTGSRPEAFF
TRBD2	few	TRBJ2-2	TRBV27	TGTGCCAGCAGTTTAAGGGCTAGCGGGGGGCACACCGGGGAGCTGTTTTTT	CASSLRASGGHTGELFF
.	.	TRBJ1-4	TRBV4-1	TGCGCCAGCAGCCAAATGGAGGTGACTAATGAAAAACTGTTTTTT	CASSQMEVTNEKLFF
.	.	TRBJ2-1	TRBV7-9	TGTGCCAGCAGCCCCGGGGGAGGAAACTCCTACAATGAGCAGTTCTTC	CASSPGGGNSYNEQFF
.	few	TRBJ2-7	TRBV7-9	TGTGCCAGCAGCTTATCTGCGGGCGACGAGCAGTACTTC	CASSLSAGDEQYF
.	few	TRBJ2-5	TRBV7-7	TGTGCTAGCAGCTTAAAGGGGCAGGGAGAGACCCAGTACTTC	CASSLKGQGETQYF
TRBD2	.	TRBJ2-3	TRBV10-3	TGTGCCATCAGTGCTCTAGCGGGAAACACAGATACGCAGTATTTT	CAISALAGNTDTQYF
.	.	TRBJ1-1	TRBV2	TGTGCCAGCAGTCCTAGATCAGGGGTGAACACTGAAGCTTTCTTT	CASSPRSGVNTEAFF
.	few	TRBJ2-3	TRBV30	TGTGCCTGGACTCGTCGTCGGTTAGATACGCAGTATTTT	CAWTRRRLDTQYF
TRBD2	few	TRBJ2-2	TRBV5-4	TGTGCCAGCAGCAGAGGGACTAGCGGGAGAGAAGGCACCGGGGAGCTGTTTTTT	CASSRGTSGREGTGELFF
.	.	TRBJ1-2	TRBV15	TGTGCCACCAGCAGAGACGAGGCGAGCTTCAACTATGGCTACACCTTC	CATSRDEASFNYGYTF
TRBD2	.	TRBJ2-5	TRBV19	TGTGCCAGTAGTATAGATGGGGCTGCTAGCGGGAGGGCCGGGGAGACCCAGTACTTC	CASSIDGAASGRAGETQYF
.	.	TRBJ1-1	TRBV10-3	TGTGCCATCACGGACGGGGACACTGAAGCTTTCTTT	CAITDGDTEAFF
.	.	TRBJ1-1	TRBV7-3	TGTGCCAGCAGCTCAGGTTCGGGGGATATCACTGAAGCTTTCTTT	CASSSGSGDITEAFF
.	.	TRBJ1-5	TRBV27	TGTGCCAGCAGTTTAAGGGGTGGCAATCAGCCCCAGCATTTT	CASSLRGGNQPQHF
.	.	TRBJ2-1	TRBV9	TGTGCCAGCAGCGTCGCTAGCGGGGACAGGCCGGGGGCCTACAATGAGCAGTTCTTC	CASSVASGDRPGAYNEQFF
.	.	TRBJ2-5	TRBV2	TGTGCCAGCAGTGCAGAGTTCAGGGAGACCCAGTACTTC	CASSAEFRETQYF
TRBD1	.	TRBJ1-2	TRBV6-6	TGTGCCAGTCAGGGGGCTCGAGGCTACACCTTC	CASQGARGYTF
TRBD1	.	TRBJ1-2	TRBV2	TGTGCCAGCGGGGACAGGGGTCCCGCCGGTGGCTACACCTTC	CASGDRGPAGGYTF
.	.	TRBJ1-2	TRBV6-5	TGTGCCAGCAGTTACACAGGATCTGGCTACACCTTC	CASSYTGSGYTF
TRBD2	.	TRBJ2-1	TRBV27	TGTGCCAGCAGCCATCTAGCGGGAACTTACAATGAGCAGTTCTTC	CASSHLAGTYNEQFF
TRBD2	.	TRBJ2-1	TRBV9	TGTGCCAGCAGCGTAGGAGGTAGCGGGGGTACGGGGGAGCAGTTCTTC	CASSVGGSGGTGEQFF
TRBD2	.	TRBJ2-1	TRBV29-1	TGCAGCGGCGGGGGGGCAACTACAAATGAGCAGTTCTTC	CSGGGATTNEQFF
.	once	TRBJ2-1	TRBV5-6	TGTGCCAGCAGCCCTATGGCAAACAGGGCTGGTGAGCAGTTCTTC	CASSPMANRAGEQFF
.	.	TRBJ2-7	TRBV21-1	TGTGCCAGCAGCGTCGTAGAGGACAGGGGGCGCTTTTACGAGCAGTACTTC	CASSVVEDRGRFYEQYF
TRBD2	few	TRBJ2-1	TRBV15	TGTGCCACCAGCGGTCCAAAGGGAGTAGCGGGAGCCTTCCCCTACAATGAGCAGTTCTTC	CATSGPKGVAGAFPYNEQFF
TRBD2	.	TRBJ2-3	TRBV5-1	TGCGCCAGCAGCTCGGGGACTAGCGGGAGGGCAGATACGCAGTATTTT	CASSSGTSGRADTQYF
.	.	TRBJ2-3	TRBV6-1	TGTGCCAGCAGTGACGGGTTGCCCACAGATACGCAGTATTTT	CASSDGLPTDTQYF
.	.	TRBJ2-2	TRBV7-3	TGTGCCAGCAGCTTAACACCGGGACTCCAAACCGGGGAGCTGTTTTTT	CASSLTPGLQTGELFF
.	.	TRBJ2-2	TRBV4-2	TGTGCCAGCAGCCGACCCGGGGAGAGGAACACCGGGGAGCTGTTTTTT	CASSRPGERNTGELFF
TRBD1	.	TRBJ1-2	TRBV19	TGTGCCAGTAGTATCCCCTGGACAGGGGGCCTTAACTATGGCTACACCTTC	CASSIPWTGGLNYGYTF
TRBD1	few	TRBJ2-7	TRBV7-9	TGTGCCAGCAGCTTAGCAGAGACAGGGTGGTCCTACGAGCAGTACTTC	CASSLAETGWSYEQYF